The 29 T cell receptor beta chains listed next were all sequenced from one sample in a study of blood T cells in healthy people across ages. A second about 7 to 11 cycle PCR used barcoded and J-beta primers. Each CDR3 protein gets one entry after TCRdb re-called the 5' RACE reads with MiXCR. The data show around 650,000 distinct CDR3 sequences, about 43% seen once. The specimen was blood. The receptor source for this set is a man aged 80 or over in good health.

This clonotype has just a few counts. The CDR3 DNA sequence: TGCAGTGCTAGAGTCCCGGGACTACGTCAAGAGACCCAGTACTTC. Protein product: CSARVPGLRQETQYF. This chain links TRBV20-1 with TRBJ2-7; the match to TRBD2 covers 7 bases. The assigned J gene may be wrong: the sequence end matches TRBJ2-5 better. This CDR3 region has 15 residues. CDR1 and CDR2 (germline): DFQATT, SNEGSKA (reference sequence).

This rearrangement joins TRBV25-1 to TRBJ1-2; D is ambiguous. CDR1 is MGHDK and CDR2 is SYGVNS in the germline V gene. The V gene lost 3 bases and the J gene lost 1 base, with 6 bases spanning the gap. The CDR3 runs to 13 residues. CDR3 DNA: TGTGCCAGCAGTGATGTAGTTAACTATGGCTACACCTTC. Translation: CASSDVVNYGYTF.

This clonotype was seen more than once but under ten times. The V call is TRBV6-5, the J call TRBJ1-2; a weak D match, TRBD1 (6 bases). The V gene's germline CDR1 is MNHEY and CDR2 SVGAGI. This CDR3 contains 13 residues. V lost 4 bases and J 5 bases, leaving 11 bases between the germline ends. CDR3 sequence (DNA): TGTGCCAGCAGTTTGGACAGTTTATATGGCTACACCTTC. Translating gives CASSLDSLYGYTF.

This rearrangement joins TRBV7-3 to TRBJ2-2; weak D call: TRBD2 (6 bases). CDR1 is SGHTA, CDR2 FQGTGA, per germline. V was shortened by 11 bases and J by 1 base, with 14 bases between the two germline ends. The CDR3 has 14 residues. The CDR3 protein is CAAGGEVNTGELFF. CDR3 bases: TGTGCCGCCGGTGGGGAGGTGAACACCGGGGAGCTGTTTTTT.

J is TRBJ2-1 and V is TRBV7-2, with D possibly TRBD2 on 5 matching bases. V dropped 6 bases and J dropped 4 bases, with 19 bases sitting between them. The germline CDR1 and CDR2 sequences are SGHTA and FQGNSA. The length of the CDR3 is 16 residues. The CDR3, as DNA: TGTGCCAGCAGTCCCCCGGGGATAACCACTTACAATGAGCAGTTCTTC. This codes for CASSPPGITTYNEQFF.

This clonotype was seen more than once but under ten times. CDR3 loop: CSARSTGTGLRSPLHF. The CDR3 coding sequence is TGCAGTGCTAGAAGTACCGGGACAGGGTTACGCTCACCCCTCCACTTT. The chain carries TRBV20-1 and TRBJ1-6, with TRBD1 matching 9 bases. The CDR3 runs 16 residues. The ends lost 2 bases at V and 10 bases at J; junction bases unmatched: 12. Per germline, CDR1 DFQATT and CDR2 SNEGSKA (reference sequence).

CDR3 region: CASSLASAGGPEAFF. CDR3 DNA: TGTGCCAGCAGCTTAGCGTCAGCAGGGGGCCCTGAAGCTTTCTTT. This chain uses TRBV7-2 with TRBJ1-1; 8 bases map to TRBD1. The length of the CDR3 is 15 residues. The ends lost 0 bases at V and 6 bases at J; junction bases unmatched: 6. The V gene's germline CDR1 is SGHTA and CDR2 FQGNSA.

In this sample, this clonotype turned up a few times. CDR3 sequence reads: CASSKGVDRAYNEQFF. The CDR3 DNA reads as TGTGCCAGCAGCAAAGGGGTGGACAGGGCCTACAATGAGCAGTTCTTC. The V gene is TRBV21-1, the J gene TRBJ2-1; TRBD1, as called in the table, went unchecked against the DNA. TRBV21-1 is noted as a pseudogene. CDR3 size: 16 residues.

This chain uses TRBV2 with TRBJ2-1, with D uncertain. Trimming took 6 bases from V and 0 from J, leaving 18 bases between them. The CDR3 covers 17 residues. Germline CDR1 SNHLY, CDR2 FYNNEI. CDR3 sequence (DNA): TGTGCCAGCAGCAGAAGGGTCGGCGGATCCTCCTACAATGAGCAGTTCTTC. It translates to CASSRRVGGSSYNEQFF.

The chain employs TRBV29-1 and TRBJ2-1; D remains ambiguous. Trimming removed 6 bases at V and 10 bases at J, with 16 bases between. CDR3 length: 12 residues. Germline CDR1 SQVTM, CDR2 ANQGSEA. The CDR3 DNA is TGCAGCGTGGCAGACTCCGTCGGGGAGCAGTTCTTC. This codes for CSVADSVGEQFF.

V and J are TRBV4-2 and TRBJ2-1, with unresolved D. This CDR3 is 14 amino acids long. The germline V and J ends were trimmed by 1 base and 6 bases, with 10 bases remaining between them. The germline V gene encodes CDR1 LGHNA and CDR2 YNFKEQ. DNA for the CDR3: TGTGCCAGCAGCCAAGGGGTAGAGTCCAATGAGCAGTTCTTC. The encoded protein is CASSQGVESNEQFF.

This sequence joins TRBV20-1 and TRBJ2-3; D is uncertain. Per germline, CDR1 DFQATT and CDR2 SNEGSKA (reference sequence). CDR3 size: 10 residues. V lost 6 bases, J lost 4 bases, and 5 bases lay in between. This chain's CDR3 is CSATADTQYF. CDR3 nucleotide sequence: TGCAGTGCCACAGCAGATACGCAGTATTTT.

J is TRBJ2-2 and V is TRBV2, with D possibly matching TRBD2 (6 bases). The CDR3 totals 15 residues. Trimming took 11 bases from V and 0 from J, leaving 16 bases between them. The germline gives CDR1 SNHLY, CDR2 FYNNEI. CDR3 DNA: TGTGCCGGGGGGTTTGACAACTCGAACACCGGGGAGCTGTTTTTT. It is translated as CAGGFDNSNTGELFF.

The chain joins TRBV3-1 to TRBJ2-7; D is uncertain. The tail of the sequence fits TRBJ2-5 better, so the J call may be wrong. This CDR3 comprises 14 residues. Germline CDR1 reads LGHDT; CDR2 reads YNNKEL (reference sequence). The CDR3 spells CASSQDLQQETQYF. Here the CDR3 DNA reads TGTGCCAGCAGCCAAGATTTACAGCAAGAGACCCAGTACTTC.

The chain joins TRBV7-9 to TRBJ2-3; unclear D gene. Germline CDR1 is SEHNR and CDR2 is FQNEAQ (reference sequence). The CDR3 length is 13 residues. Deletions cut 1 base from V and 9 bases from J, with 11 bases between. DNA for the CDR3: TGTGCCAGCAGCTTAGTTCGGCGCCTAACGCAGTATTTT. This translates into CASSLVRRLTQYF.

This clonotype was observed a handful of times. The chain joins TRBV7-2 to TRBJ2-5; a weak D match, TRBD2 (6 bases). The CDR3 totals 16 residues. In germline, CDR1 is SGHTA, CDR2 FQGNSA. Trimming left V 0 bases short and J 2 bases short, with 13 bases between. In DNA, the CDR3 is TGTGCCAGCAGCTTAGCGGGGCGGGGTGTACAAGAGACCCAGTACTTC. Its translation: CASSLAGRGVQETQYF.

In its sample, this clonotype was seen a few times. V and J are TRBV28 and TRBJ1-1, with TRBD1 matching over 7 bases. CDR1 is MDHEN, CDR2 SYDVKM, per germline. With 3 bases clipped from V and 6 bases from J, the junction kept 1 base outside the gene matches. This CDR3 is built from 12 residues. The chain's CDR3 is CASSFQGAEAFF. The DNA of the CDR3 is TGTGCCAGCAGTTTTCAGGGGGCTGAAGCTTTCTTT.

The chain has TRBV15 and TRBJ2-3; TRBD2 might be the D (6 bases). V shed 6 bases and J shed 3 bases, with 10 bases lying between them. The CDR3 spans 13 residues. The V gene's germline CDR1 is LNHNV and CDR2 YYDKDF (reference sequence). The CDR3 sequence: CATRAGPTDTQYF. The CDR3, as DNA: TGTGCCACCAGGGCGGGACCGACAGATACGCAGTATTTT.

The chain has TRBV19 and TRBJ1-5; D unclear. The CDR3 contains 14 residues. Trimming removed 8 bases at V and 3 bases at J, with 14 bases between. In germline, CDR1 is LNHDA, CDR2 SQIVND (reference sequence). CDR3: CASCTGRDNQPQHF. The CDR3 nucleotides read TGTGCCAGTTGTACCGGACGGGACAATCAGCCCCAGCATTTT. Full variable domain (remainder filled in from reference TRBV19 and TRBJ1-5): DGGITQSPKYLFRKEGQNVTLSCEQNLNHDAMYWYRQDPGQGLRLIYYSQIVNDFQKGDIAEGYSVSREKKESFPLTVTSAQKNPTAFYLCASCTGRDNQPQHFGDGTRLSIL.

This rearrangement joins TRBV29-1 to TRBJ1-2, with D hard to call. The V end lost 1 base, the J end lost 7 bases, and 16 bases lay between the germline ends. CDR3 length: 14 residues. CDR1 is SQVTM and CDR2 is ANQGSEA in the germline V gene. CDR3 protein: CSVEARRTVGGYTF. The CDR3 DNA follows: TGCAGCGTTGAAGCAAGACGGACGGTTGGTGGCTACACCTTC.

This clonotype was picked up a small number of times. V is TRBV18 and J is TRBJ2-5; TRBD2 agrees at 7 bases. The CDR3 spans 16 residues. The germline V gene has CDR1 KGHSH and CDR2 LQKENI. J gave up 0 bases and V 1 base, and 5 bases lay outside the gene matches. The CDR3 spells CASSPQGLPYQETQYF. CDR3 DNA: TGTGCCAGCTCACCACAGGGACTACCGTACCAAGAGACCCAGTACTTC.

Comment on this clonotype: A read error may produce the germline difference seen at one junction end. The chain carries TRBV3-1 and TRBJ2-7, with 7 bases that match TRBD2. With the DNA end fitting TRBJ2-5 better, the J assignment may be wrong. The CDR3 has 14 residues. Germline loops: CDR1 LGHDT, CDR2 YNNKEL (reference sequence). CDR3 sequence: CANSQASGEETQYF. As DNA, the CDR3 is TGTGCCAACAGCCAAGCCAGCGGGGAAGAGACCCAGTACTTC.

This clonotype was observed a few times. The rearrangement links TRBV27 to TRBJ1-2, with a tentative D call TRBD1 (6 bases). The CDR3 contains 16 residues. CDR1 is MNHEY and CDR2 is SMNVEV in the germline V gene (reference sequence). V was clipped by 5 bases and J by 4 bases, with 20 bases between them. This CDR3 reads CASSPDRSPIRYGYTF. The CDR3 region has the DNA TGTGCCAGCAGTCCCGACAGGTCTCCCATACGCTATGGCTACACCTTC.

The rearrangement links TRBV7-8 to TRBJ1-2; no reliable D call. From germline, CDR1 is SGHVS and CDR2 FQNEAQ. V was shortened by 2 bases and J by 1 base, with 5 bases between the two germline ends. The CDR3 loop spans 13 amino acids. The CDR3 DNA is TGTGCCAGCAGCTTACAGGATAACTATGGCTACACCTTC. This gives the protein CASSLQDNYGYTF.

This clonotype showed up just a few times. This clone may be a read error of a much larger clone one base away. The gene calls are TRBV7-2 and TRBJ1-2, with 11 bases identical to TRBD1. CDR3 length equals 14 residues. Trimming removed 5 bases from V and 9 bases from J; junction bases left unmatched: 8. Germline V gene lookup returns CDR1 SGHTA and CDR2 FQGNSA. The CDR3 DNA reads TGTGCCAGCAGCGACCGGGACAGGGGGTCTAGCTACACCTTC. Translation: CASSDRDRGSSYTF.

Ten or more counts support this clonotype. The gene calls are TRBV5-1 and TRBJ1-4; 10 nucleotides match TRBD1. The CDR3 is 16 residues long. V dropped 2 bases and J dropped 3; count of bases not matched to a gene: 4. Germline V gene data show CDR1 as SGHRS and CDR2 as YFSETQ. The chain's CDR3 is CASSLGQGGSNEKLFF. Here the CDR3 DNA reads TGCGCCAGCAGCTTAGGACAGGGGGGGTCTAATGAAAAACTGTTTTTT. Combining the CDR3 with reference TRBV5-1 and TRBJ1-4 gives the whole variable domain KAGVTQTPRYLIKTRGQQVTLSCSPISGHRSVSWYQQTPGQGLQFLFEYFSETQRNKGNFPGRFSGRQFSNSRSEMNVSTLELGDSALYLCASSLGQGGSNEKLFFGSGTQLSVL.

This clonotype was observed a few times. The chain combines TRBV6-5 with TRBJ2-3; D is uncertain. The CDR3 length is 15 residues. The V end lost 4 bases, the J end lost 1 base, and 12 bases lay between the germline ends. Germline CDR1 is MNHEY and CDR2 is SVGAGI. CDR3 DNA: TGTGCCAGCAGTTTTTCCATAGACCGCACAGATACGCAGTATTTT. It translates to CASSFSIDRTDTQYF.

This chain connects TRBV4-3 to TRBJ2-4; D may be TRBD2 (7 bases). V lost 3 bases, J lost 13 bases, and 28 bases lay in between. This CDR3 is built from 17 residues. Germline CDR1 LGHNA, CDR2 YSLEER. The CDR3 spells CASSQGPAGAGNNEQYF. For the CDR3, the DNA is TGCGCCAGCAGCCAGGGCCCGGCGGGGGCTGGAAACAATGAGCAGTACTTC.

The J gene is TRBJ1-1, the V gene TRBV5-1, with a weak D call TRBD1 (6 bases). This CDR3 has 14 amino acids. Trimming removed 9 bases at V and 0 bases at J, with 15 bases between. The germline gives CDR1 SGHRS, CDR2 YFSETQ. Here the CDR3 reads CATSSTGLNTEAFF. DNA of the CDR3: TGCGCCACCTCATCAACAGGGTTGAACACTGAAGCTTTCTTT.